This TCR beta chain is drawn from a study of T cells after yellow fever vaccination (dated by TCRdb to the late 2010s). About the full investigation: Libraries from fractions with low cell numbers were prepared with the SMART-Seq v4 Ultra Low Input RNA kit. To follow T-cell clones before and after primary and booster YFV17D yellow fever vaccination, bulk TCR alpha and beta repertoires were sequenced over time. Two healthy male donors made up the cohort, one aged 18 to 30 years and the other aged 30 to 40 years. Blood was drawn at multiple timepoints before and after primary and secondary immunization, with bulk PBMC replicates and cell subsets isolated.

Study-level results and caveats: After the booster, most clones that had expanded after primary vaccination were detected again (around 95% of CD4 and around 88% of CD8), suggesting broad maintenance of memory. A small fraction of clonotypes showed up in both the CD4 and CD8 compartments, probably as a result of convergent recombination. The secondary T-cell response was weaker than the primary response but faster, peaking on day 5 instead of day 15. Only two donors were included in the study, so the extent to which the findings can be generalized is limited. Computational filtering was needed because FACS-sorted repertoires could contain abundant contaminating clonotypes from the bulk population.

Comments on this clonotype: The clone's antigen remains unknown. No much larger clone is present one base from it, and per-base qualities are unavailable.

The CDR3 starts with the cysteine, ends with the phenylalanine, and has 14 residues. Of all the DNA, just the CDR3 is kept, 42 bases in frame from base 1. The germline V gene (reference sequence) provides CDR1 DFQATT and CDR2 SNEGSKA. V and J lose 0 bases and 6 bases, and a span of 13 bases separates them. TCR cDNA was synthesized by 5'RACE template switching, which introduced a universal primer site and unique molecular identifiers. cDNA synthesis was primed from both the TCR alpha and TCR beta constant segments. Library amplification involved two PCR steps, and the second step added sample barcodes and sequencing adapters. Sequencing of libraries was performed on Illumina HiSeq 2500 (2x100 bp) or NovaSeq (2x150 bp). As for the original processing: MIGEC was used to demultiplex reads and collapse the reads into UMI consensus sequences, and MiXCR was used for V(D)J alignment. Using edgeR on replicate PBMC samples, clonotypes were called vaccine-responding if FDR was below 0.01 and the log2 fold change was above 5 up to day 15. CD4 or CD8 identity was assigned to each bulk clonotype according to whether the clonotype was present at higher abundance in the sequenced CD4 repertoire or the sequenced CD8 repertoire. TCRdb cleaned the public reads at Q25 with fastp, built clones with MiXCR and kept in-frame beta chains. Merged by CDR3 protein, the rows form single entries marked with the most common genes and DNA. TCRdb's processing, not the study's, gives the V and J calls here. The sample yields 310,000 or so distinct CDR3 sequences; roughly 7% were counted once. Roughly a sixth of the sample is in the top ten clones.

According to the study, the label for this sample's treatment or condition signals: live attenuated yellow fever vaccine strain. At each blood-draw timepoint, two biological replicates of bulk PBMCs were collected. PBMCs were isolated from peripheral blood using a standard Ficoll-Paque protocol. TriZol was used to extract RNA from bulk PBMCs, CD4 and CD8 fractions, and dextramer-positive and dextramer-negative fractions. The chain is made from TRBV20-1 and TRBJ2-3; possibly the D gene is TRBD1, per 6 matching bases. The receptor was isolated from a man between 18 and 35 years old who received the YFV17D yellow fever vaccine. Source: PBMCs, taken more than 40 days after the first yellow fever vaccination. The CDR3 in this case is CSARDQGHHDTQYF. The DNA sequence reads TGCAGTGCTAGAGATCAGGGACATCACGATACGCAGTATTTT.